This entry features one T cell receptor beta chain sequence. Sequenced by immunoSEQ multiplex PCR; TCRdb stores in-frame clones only, minus some. The table lists 110,000 to 150,000 clones, approximately 87% of them singletons. This entry belongs to a study of radiation and T cells in renal cell carcinoma. Between the trimmed V and J ends, which lost 1 base and 2 bases, there was a span of 9 bases. The CDR3 loop spans 14 amino acids. Germline V CDR1 and CDR2: SGHAT, FQNNGV. Time point indicated: baseline pretreatment blood. Described treatment: 15 Gy SBRT to primary tumor, nephrectomy 4 weeks later. The sequence derives from a woman aged 45-59 years with renal cell carcinoma. The specimen comprised blood, sampled from a patient whose treatment included radiotherapy and nephrectomy. The chain employs TRBV11-2 and TRBJ2-7; D not certain. In DNA form, the CDR3 reads TGTGCCAGCAGCTTAGCCCCGGTTCCCTACGAGCAGTACTTC. Protein sequence: CASSLAPVPYEQYF.